Included here is one TCR beta chain sequence, with context. No antigen is known for it. Primers: 60 Vbeta forward and 13 Jbeta reverse. TCRdb's copy holds only in-frame clones and misses some; the assay was immunoSEQ multiplex PCR. The sample yields about 190,000 clones, roughly 77% seen once. CDR1 and CDR2 (germline): KGHSH, LQKENI. This CDR3 has 15 amino acids. Losses at the gene ends were 4 bases for V and 3 bases for J; bases not matched to a gene: 7. The data were obtained in a study of cytomegalovirus exposure and HLA in healthy donors. Study-wide points: A later analysis found common viral pathogens apparently linked to several of the most significant clusters.

The chain links TRBV18 to TRBJ1-1; 8 nucleotides agree with TRBD1. The sequenced material came from PBMCs. The TCR comes from a woman aged 25-40 years in good health and CMV-seropositive. CDR3 sequence: CASSRTQGADTEAFF. The CDR3 DNA sequence: TGTGCCAGCTCACGGACTCAGGGGGCGGACACTGAAGCTTTCTTT.